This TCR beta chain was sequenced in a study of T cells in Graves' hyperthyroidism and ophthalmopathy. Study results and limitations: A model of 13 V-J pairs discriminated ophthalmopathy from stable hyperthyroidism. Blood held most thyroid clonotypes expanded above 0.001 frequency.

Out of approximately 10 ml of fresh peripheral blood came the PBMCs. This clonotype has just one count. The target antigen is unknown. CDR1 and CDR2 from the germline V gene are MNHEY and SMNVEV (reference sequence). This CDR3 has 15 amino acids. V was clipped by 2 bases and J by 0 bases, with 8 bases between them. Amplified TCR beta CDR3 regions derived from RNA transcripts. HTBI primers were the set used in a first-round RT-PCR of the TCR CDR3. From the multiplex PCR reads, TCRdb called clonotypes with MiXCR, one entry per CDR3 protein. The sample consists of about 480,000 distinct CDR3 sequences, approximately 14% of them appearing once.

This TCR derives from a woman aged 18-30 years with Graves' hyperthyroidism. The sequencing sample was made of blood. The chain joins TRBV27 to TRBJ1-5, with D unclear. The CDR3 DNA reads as TGTGCCAGCAGTTTACCAGAGTCTAGCAATCAGCCCCAGCATTTT. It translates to CASSLPESSNQPQHF.